The subject of this entry is one T cell receptor beta chain. The antigen is undetermined. Unstimulated regulatory T cells (CD4+CD25+CD127-), CD4+CD25- non-regulatory cells, CD4 and CD8 cells were FACS-sorted from thawed PBMCs. CDR3 length: 14 residues. The J segment lost 4 bases and the V segment lost 9 bases, leaving 6 bases of the junction unmatched. Germline-derived CDR1 and CDR2 are MNHEY and SVGAGI. The table came from immunoSEQ multiplex PCR; TCRdb's copy has only in-frame clones and leaves some out. The data show 95,000 to 120,000 clones, around 89% seen once. The sample belongs to a study of Tregs in tolerant kidney transplant recipients. Study-level points and caveats: Changing PCR primers prevented nucleotide comparison between some patients' samples. Tregs expanded with activated donor B cells seemed most donor-specific.

The clonotype was recovered from a human donor who received a combined kidney and bone marrow transplant. The chain is built from TRBV6-5 and TRBJ2-5; 12 positions match TRBD1. The sample in question was CD4+ T cells from blood, obtained before the transplant. CDR3 in amino acids: CASGDRGLRETQYF. CDR3 nucleotide sequence: TGTGCCAGTGGGGACAGGGGGCTCCGAGAGACCCAGTACTTC.